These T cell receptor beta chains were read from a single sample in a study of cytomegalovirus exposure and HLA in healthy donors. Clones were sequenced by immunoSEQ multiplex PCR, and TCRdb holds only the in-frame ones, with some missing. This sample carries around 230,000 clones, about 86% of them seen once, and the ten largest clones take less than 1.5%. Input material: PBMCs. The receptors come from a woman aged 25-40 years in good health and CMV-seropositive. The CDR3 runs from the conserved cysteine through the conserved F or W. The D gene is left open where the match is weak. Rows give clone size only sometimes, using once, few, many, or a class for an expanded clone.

CDR3: CAWTTGRDQPQHF; DNA: TGTGCCTGGACGACAGGGCGAGATCAGCCCCAGCATTTT; J: TRBJ1-5; length: 13; V: TRBV30; D: TRBD1; size: NA
CDR3: CASSQRDLAKETQYF; DNA: TGTGCCAGCAGCCAACGGGATCTGGCCAAAGAGACCCAGTACTTC; J: TRBJ2-5; length: 15; V: TRBV13; D: NA; size: once
CDR3: CASRSTGTANEKLFF; DNA: TGTGCCAGCAGAAGTACCGGGACAGCTAATGAAAAACTGTTTTTT; J: TRBJ1-4; length: 15; V: TRBV7-6; D: TRBD1; size: NA
CDR3: CASSVVGLADTDTQYF; DNA: TGTGCCAGCAGCGTAGTCGGGCTAGCGGACACAGATACGCAGTATTTT; J: TRBJ2-3; length: 16; V: TRBV9; D: TRBD2; size: NA
CDR3: CASSYSTWTAGNTIYF; DNA: TGTGCCAGCAGTTACTCGACCTGGACTGCTGGAAACACCATATATTTT; J: TRBJ1-3; length: 16; V: TRBV6-6; D: NA; size: once
CDR3: CASSPVHDSNQPQHF; DNA: TGTGCCAGCAGTCCAGTTCACGATAGCAATCAGCCCCAGCATTTT; J: TRBJ1-5; length: 15; V: TRBV6-5; D: NA; size: NA
CDR3: CASSLQWASNQPQHF; DNA: TGTGCCAGCTCACTCCAGTGGGCCTCCAATCAGCCCCAGCATTTT; J: TRBJ1-5; length: 15; V: TRBV18; D: NA; size: NA
CDR3: CASSLELAGDNEQFF; DNA: TGTGCCAGCAGCTTAGAACTAGCGGGAGATAATGAGCAGTTCTTC; J: TRBJ2-1; length: 15; V: TRBV5-4; D: TRBD2; size: NA
CDR3: CARPSGRNTYEQYF; DNA: TGTGCCAGACCCAGCGGGAGAAATACCTACGAGCAGTACTTC; J: TRBJ2-7; length: 14; V: TRBV6-6; D: TRBD2; size: NA
CDR3: CASSPDNYNEQFF; DNA: TGTGCCAGCAGCCCGGACAACTACAATGAGCAGTTCTTC; J: TRBJ2-1; length: 13; V: TRBV6-5; D: NA; size: NA
CDR3: CASSLLLAGGGVTWNEQFF; DNA: TGCGCCAGCAGCTTGCTACTAGCGGGAGGTGGGGTTACTTGGAATGAGCAGTTCTTC; J: TRBJ2-1; length: 19; V: TRBV5-1; D: TRBD2; size: NA
CDR3: CASSLGQGRYEKLFF; DNA: TGCGCCAGCAGCTTGGGACAGGGACGATATGAAAAACTGTTTTTT; J: TRBJ1-4; length: 15; V: TRBV5-1; D: TRBD1; size: NA
CDR3: CSVETASTMRVGEQFF; DNA: TGCAGCGTTGAAACGGCTAGTACAATGAGAGTGGGTGAGCAGTTCTTC; J: TRBJ2-1; length: 16; V: TRBV29-1; D: NA; size: NA
CDR3: CASSEGLLPGQRNYGYTF; DNA: TGTGCCAGCAGTGAAGGCCTCCTTCCCGGACAGAGAAACTATGGCTACACCTTC; J: TRBJ1-2; length: 18; V: TRBV25-1; D: NA; size: NA
CDR3: CAWSGSSLSYNEQFF; DNA: TGTGCCTGGAGTGGATCTAGCCTGTCCTACAATGAGCAGTTCTTC; J: TRBJ2-1; length: 15; V: TRBV30; D: NA; size: NA
CDR3: CASSIGGSLAKNIQYF; DNA: TGTGCCAGTAGTATAGGAGGCAGCTTAGCCAAAAACATTCAGTACTTC; J: TRBJ2-4; length: 16; V: TRBV19; D: NA; size: NA
CDR3: CASSLSGTGAYEQYF; DNA: TGCGCCAGCAGCTTGTCAGGGACAGGAGCCTACGAGCAGTACTTC; J: TRBJ2-7; length: 15; V: TRBV5-1; D: TRBD1; size: once
CDR3: CATSRARQYHEQYF; DNA: TGTGCCACCAGCAGAGCCCGACAGTACCACGAGCAGTACTTC; J: TRBJ2-7; length: 14; V: TRBV15; D: NA; size: NA
CDR3: CASSLAARRGISGNTIYF; DNA: TGTGCCAGCAGCTTAGCGGCTCGTAGGGGGATCTCTGGAAACACCATATATTTT; J: TRBJ1-3; length: 18; V: TRBV7-2; D: NA; size: NA
CDR3: CASSLRLAGVREQYF; DNA: TGTGCCAGCAGTCTAAGACTAGCGGGAGTTCGTGAGCAGTACTTC; J: TRBJ2-7; length: 15; V: TRBV28; D: TRBD2; size: once
CDR3: CASSPSGGTEAFF; DNA: TGTGCCAGCTCACCCTCCGGGGGGACTGAAGCTTTCTTT; J: TRBJ1-1; length: 13; V: TRBV18; D: NA; size: few
CDR3: CASSQQGPSYNEQFF; DNA: TGTGCCAGCAGCCAGCAGGGTCCCTCCTACAATGAGCAGTTCTTC; J: TRBJ2-1; length: 15; V: TRBV4-2; D: NA; size: NA
CDR3: CASRTGQGALDTEAFF; DNA: TGCGCCAGCAGAACGGGACAGGGGGCGCTGGACACTGAAGCTTTCTTT; J: TRBJ1-1; length: 16; V: TRBV5-1; D: TRBD1; size: NA
CDR3: CASSSPRDSYEQYF; DNA: TGTGCCAGTAGTTCCCCCCGGGACAGCTACGAGCAGTACTTC; J: TRBJ2-7; length: 14; V: TRBV19; D: TRBD1; size: few
CDR3: CASSLGQGASIVDYEQYF; DNA: TGCGCCAGCAGCTTGGGACAGGGGGCGAGTATCGTCGACTACGAGCAGTACTTC; J: TRBJ2-7; length: 18; V: TRBV5-1; D: TRBD1; size: NA
CDR3: CASSGFRGAEQFF; DNA: TGTGCCAGCAGCGGATTCCGGGGGGCTGAGCAGTTCTTC; J: TRBJ2-1; length: 13; V: TRBV11-3; D: NA; size: few
CDR3: CASSQAGTSQETQYF; DNA: TGCGCCAGCAGCCAAGCTGGGACAAGTCAAGAGACCCAGTACTTC; J: TRBJ2-5; length: 15; V: TRBV4-1; D: NA; size: once
CDR3: CASVASGSRITDTQYF; DNA: TGCGCCAGCGTGGCTAGCGGGAGTAGAATCACAGATACGCAGTATTTT; J: TRBJ2-3; length: 16; V: TRBV5-1; D: TRBD2; size: NA
CDR3: CASSRRGEFRDRNYEQYF; DNA: TGTGCCAGCAGCCGAAGGGGGGAGTTCCGGGACAGGAACTACGAGCAGTACTTC; J: TRBJ2-7; length: 18; V: TRBV28; D: TRBD1; size: NA
CDR3: CASSLAGSGHQYF; DNA: TGTGCCAGCAGCTTGGCCGGTAGCGGGCACCAGTACTTC; J: TRBJ2-5; length: 13; V: TRBV5-5; D: TRBD2; size: NA
CDR3: CASSRPWGDSTDTQYF; DNA: TGTGCCAGCAGTCGACCCTGGGGGGACAGCACAGATACGCAGTATTTT; J: TRBJ2-3; length: 16; V: TRBV28; D: NA; size: NA
CDR3: CANPKQSGRSDEQYF; DNA: TGTGCCAACCCCAAACAAAGCGGGAGGAGTGACGAGCAGTACTTC; J: TRBJ2-7; length: 15; V: TRBV5-6; D: TRBD2; size: NA
CDR3: CASTTAGRPFGGNTIYF; DNA: TGTGCCAGCACCACTGCCGGGAGACCCTTTGGAGGAAACACCATATATTTT; J: TRBJ1-3; length: 17; V: TRBV7-6; D: NA; size: NA
CDR3: CASSDSVSGRLGSYNEQFF; DNA: TGTGCCAGCAGTGACTCTGTTAGCGGGAGATTGGGCTCCTACAATGAGCAGTTCTTC; J: TRBJ2-1; length: 19; V: TRBV6-4; D: TRBD2; size: NA
CDR3: CASSSHLGASYGYTF; DNA: TGCGCCAGCAGCTCACACCTAGGGGCCTCCTATGGCTACACCTTC; J: TRBJ1-2; length: 15; V: TRBV5-1; D: NA; size: NA
CDR3: CASSPGQGNYGYTF; DNA: TGTGCCAGCTCACCAGGACAGGGGAATTATGGCTACACCTTC; J: TRBJ1-2; length: 14; V: TRBV18; D: TRBD1; size: NA
CDR3: CASSHPGQGHYEQYF; DNA: TGTGCCAGCTCTCATCCGGGACAGGGACATTACGAGCAGTACTTC; J: TRBJ2-7; length: 15; V: TRBV18; D: TRBD1; size: NA
CDR3: CASSSSGEGQPQHF; DNA: TGCGCCAGCAGCTCCTCAGGGGAAGGACAGCCCCAGCATTTT; J: TRBJ1-5; length: 14; V: TRBV5-1; D: NA; size: NA
CDR3: CASKPSGGQETQYF; DNA: TGTGCCAGCAAACCTAGCGGGGGTCAAGAGACCCAGTACTTC; J: TRBJ2-5; length: 14; V: TRBV6-6; D: TRBD2; size: NA
CDR3: CASSRSGDTQYF; DNA: TGTGCCAGCAGCCGTAGCGGGGATACGCAGTATTTT; J: TRBJ2-3; length: 12; V: TRBV7-2; D: TRBD2; size: NA
CDR3: CATSIDSNNEQFF; DNA: TGTGCCACCAGCATCGACAGCAACAATGAGCAGTTCTTC; J: TRBJ2-1; length: 13; V: TRBV15; D: NA; size: NA
CDR3: CASSLGTSGSYEQYF; DNA: TGCGCCAGCAGCTTGGGGACTAGCGGGAGCTACGAGCAGTACTTC; J: TRBJ2-7; length: 15; V: TRBV5-1; D: TRBD2; size: once
CDR3: CASSEGYPIDYNEQFF; DNA: TGTGCCAGCAGTGAAGGTTATCCCATAGACTACAATGAGCAGTTCTTC; J: TRBJ2-1; length: 16; V: TRBV2; D: NA; size: NA
CDR3: CASSASGGGDDQYF; DNA: TGTGCCAGCAGTGCATCGGGAGGCGGAGATGACCAGTACTTC; J: TRBJ2-7; length: 14; V: TRBV6-4; D: TRBD2; size: few
CDR3: CASSLSLDSSNEKLFF; DNA: TGCGCCAGCAGTCTTAGTTTGGACAGCTCTAATGAAAAACTGTTTTTT; J: TRBJ1-4; length: 16; V: TRBV23-1; D: NA; size: NA
CDR3: CASSLGTGGYEQYF; DNA: TGTGCCAGCAGCCTCGGAACAGGGGGCTACGAGCAGTACTTC; J: TRBJ2-7; length: 14; V: TRBV6-6; D: TRBD1; size: few
CDR3: CASNERDPYEQYF; DNA: TGCGCCAGCAACGAGCGGGACCCCTACGAGCAGTACTTC; J: TRBJ2-7; length: 13; V: TRBV4-1; D: TRBD2; size: NA
CDR3: CASSWGQVADEQYF; DNA: TGTGCCAGCAGTTGGGGACAGGTAGCAGACGAGCAGTACTTC; J: TRBJ2-7; length: 14; V: TRBV28; D: TRBD1; size: NA
CDR3: CASSVSLAGDTMRQFF; DNA: TGTGCCAGCAGCGTGAGTCTAGCGGGAGATACAATGAGGCAGTTCTTC; J: TRBJ2-1; length: 16; V: TRBV9; D: TRBD2; size: NA
CDR3: CASSLEAQADLGANVLTF; DNA: TGCGCCAGCAGCTTGGAGGCGCAGGCCGACCTCGGGGCCAACGTCCTGACTTTC; J: TRBJ2-6; length: 18; V: TRBV5-1; D: NA; size: NA
CDR3: CAISDSSGFYGYTF; DNA: TGTGCCATCAGTGATTCTTCAGGGTTCTATGGCTACACCTTC; J: TRBJ1-2; length: 14; V: TRBV10-3; D: NA; size: NA
CDR3: CASRYEGAGNQPQHF; DNA: TGTGCCAGCAGATACGAGGGGGCCGGCAATCAGCCCCAGCATTTT; J: TRBJ1-5; length: 15; V: TRBV2; D: TRBD1; size: NA